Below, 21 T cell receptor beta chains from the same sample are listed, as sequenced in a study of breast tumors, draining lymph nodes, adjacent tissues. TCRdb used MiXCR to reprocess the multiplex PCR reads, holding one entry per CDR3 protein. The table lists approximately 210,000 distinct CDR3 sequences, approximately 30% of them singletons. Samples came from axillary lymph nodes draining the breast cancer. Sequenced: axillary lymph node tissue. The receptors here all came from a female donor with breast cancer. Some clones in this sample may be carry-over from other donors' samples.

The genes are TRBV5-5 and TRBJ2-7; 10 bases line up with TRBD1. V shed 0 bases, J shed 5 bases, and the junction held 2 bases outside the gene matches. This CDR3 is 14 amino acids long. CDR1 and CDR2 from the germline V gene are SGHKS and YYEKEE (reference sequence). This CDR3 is CASSLGQGAHEQYF. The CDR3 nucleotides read TGTGCCAGCAGCTTGGGACAGGGGGCCCACGAGCAGTACTTC.

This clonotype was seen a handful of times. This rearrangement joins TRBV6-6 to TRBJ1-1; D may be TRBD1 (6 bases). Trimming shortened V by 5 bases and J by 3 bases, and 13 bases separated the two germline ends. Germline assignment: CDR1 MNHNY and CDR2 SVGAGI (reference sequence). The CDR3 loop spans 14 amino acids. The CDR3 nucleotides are TGTGCCAGCAGTGTACAGGGTGGGGACACTGAAGCTTTCTTT. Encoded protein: CASSVQGGDTEAFF.

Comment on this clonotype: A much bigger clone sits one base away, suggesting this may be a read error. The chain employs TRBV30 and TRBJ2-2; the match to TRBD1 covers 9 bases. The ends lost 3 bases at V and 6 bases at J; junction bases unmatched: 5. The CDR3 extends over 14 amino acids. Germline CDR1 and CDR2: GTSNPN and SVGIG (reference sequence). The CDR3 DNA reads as TGTGCCTGGAGCCCGGGACAGGGAGCCGGGGAGCTGTTTTTT. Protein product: CAWSPGQGAGELFF.

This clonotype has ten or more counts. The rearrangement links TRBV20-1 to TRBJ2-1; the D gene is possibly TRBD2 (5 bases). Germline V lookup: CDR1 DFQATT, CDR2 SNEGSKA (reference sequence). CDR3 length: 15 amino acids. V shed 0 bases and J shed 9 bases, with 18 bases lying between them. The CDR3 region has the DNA TGCAGTGCTAGAGATGGGAGTCAGAGGGCCGTTGAGCAGTTCTTC. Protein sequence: CSARDGSQRAVEQFF.

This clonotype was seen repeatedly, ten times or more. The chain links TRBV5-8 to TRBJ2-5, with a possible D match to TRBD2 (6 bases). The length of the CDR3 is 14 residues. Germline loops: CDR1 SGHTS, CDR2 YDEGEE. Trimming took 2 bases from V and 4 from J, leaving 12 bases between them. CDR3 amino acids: CASSFAGQGETQYF. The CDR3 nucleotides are TGTGCCAGCAGCTTTGCGGGGCAGGGAGAGACCCAGTACTTC.

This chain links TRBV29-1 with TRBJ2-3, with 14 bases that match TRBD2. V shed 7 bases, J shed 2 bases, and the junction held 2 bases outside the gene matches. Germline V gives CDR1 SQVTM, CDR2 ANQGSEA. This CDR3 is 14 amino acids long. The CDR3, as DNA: TGCAGCGGGACTAGCGGGGGGCCCACAGATACGCAGTATTTT. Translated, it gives CSGTSGGPTDTQYF.

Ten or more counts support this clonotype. CDR3 nucleotides: TGCAGCGTTGTAGTCAGGAGGGCGAGGAGCACCGGGGAGCTGTTTTTT. Encoded protein: CSVVVRRARSTGELFF. The genes are TRBV29-1 and TRBJ2-2, with D tentatively TRBD2 (6 bases). Germline loops: CDR1 SQVTM, CDR2 ANQGSEA. V gave up 4 bases and J gave up 4 bases, with 19 bases separating them. This CDR3 region has 16 residues.

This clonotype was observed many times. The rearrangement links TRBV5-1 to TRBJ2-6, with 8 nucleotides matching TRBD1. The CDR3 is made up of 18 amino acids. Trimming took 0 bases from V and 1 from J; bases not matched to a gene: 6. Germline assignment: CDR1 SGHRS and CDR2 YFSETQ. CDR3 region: CASSLVAGGVSGANVLTF. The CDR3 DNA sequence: TGCGCCAGCAGCTTGGTGGCAGGGGGCGTTTCTGGGGCCAACGTCCTGACTTTC.

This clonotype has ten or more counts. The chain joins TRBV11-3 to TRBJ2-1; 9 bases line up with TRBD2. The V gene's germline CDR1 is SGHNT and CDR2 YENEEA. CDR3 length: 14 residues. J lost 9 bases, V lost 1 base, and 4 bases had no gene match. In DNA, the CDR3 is TGTGCCAGCAGCTTAGCTAGCGGGATAGGTGAGCAGTTCTTC. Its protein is CASSLASGIGEQFF.

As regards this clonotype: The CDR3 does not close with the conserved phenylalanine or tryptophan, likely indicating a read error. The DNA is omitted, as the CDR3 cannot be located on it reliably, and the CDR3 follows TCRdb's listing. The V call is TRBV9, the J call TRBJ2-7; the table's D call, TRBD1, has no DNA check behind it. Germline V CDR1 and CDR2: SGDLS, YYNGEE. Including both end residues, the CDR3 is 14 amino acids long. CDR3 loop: CASSVDGQGGEQSL.

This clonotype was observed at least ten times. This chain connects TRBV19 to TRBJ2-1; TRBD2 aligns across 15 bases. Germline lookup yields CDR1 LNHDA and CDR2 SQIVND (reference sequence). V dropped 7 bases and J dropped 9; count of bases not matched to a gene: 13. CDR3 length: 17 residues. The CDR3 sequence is CASTDPKGTSGRIEQFF. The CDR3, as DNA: TGTGCCAGTACGGACCCGAAAGGGACTAGCGGGAGGATTGAGCAGTTCTTC. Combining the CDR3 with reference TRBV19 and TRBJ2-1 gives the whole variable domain DGGITQSPKYLFRKEGQNVTLSCEQNLNHDAMYWYRQDPGQGLRLIYYSQIVNDFQKGDIAEGYSVSREKKESFPLTVTSAQKNPTAFYLCASTDPKGTSGRIEQFFGPGTRLTVL.

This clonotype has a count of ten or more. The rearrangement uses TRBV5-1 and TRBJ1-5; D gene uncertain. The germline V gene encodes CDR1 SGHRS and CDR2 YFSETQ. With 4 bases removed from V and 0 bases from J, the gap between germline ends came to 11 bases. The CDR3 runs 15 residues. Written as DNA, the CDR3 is TGCGCCAGCAGCCCCGATGCAGGTAGCAATCAGCCCCAGCATTTT. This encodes CASSPDAGSNQPQHF.

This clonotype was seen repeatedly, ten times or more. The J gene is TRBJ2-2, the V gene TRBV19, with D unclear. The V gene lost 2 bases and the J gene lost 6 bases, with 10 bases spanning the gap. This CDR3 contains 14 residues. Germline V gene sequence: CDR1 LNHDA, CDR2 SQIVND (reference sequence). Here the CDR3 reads CASSISRSAGELFF. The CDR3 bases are TGTGCCAGTAGTATATCCAGGTCGGCCGGGGAGCTGTTTTTT.

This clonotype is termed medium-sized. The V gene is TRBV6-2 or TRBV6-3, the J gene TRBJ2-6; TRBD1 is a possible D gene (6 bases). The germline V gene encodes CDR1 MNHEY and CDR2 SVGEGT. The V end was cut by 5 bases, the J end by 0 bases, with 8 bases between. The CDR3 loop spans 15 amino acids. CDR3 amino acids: CASSPTGSGANVLTF. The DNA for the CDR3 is TGTGCCAGCAGTCCGACAGGCTCTGGGGCCAACGTCCTGACTTTC.

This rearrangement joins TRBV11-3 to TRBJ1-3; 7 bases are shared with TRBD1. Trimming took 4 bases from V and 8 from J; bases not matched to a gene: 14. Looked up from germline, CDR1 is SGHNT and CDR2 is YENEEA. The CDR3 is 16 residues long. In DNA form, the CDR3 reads TGTGCCAGCAGCTCCCCGGAGACAGGGAGGGGAGACACCATATATTTT. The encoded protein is CASSSPETGRGDTIYF.

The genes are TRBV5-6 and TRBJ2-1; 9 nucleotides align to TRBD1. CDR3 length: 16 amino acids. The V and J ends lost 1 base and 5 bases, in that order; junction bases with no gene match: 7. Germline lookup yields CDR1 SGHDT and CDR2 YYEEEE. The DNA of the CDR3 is TGTGCCAGCAGCTTGAGGGGGACAGGGATCGACAATGAGCAGTTCTTC. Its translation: CASSLRGTGIDNEQFF.

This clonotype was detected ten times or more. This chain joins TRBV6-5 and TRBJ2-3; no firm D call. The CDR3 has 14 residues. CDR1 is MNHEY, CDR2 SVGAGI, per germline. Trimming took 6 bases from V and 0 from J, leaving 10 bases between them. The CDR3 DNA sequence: TGTGCCAGCAGCTTCACCACTAGCACAGATACGCAGTATTTT. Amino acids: CASSFTTSTDTQYF.

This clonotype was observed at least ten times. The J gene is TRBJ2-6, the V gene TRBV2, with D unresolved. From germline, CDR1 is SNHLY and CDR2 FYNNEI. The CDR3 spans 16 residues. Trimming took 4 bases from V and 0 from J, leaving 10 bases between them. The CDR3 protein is CASSVFRSSGANVLTF. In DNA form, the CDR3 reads TGTGCCAGCAGTGTATTTCGGTCCTCTGGGGCCAACGTCCTGACTTTC. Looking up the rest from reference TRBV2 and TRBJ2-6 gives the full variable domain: EPEVTQTPSHQVTQMGQEVILRCVPISNHLYFYWYRQILGQKVEFLVSFYNNEISEKSEIFDDQFSVERPDGSNFTLKIRSTKLEDSAMYFCASSVFRSSGANVLTFGAGSRLTVL.

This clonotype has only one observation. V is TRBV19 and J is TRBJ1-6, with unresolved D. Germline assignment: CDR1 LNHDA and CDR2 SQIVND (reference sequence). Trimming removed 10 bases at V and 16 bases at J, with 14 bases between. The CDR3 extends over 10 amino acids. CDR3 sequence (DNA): TGTGCCACCGGACTGGCCTATCTCCACTTT. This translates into CATGLAYLHF.

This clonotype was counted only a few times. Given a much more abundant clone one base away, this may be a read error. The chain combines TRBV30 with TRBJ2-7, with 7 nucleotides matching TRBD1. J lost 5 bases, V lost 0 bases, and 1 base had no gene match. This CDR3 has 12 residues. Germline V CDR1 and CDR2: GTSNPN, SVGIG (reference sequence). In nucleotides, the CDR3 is TGTGCCTGGAGTGTAGGGGGCCACGAGCAGTACTTC. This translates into CAWSVGGHEQYF.

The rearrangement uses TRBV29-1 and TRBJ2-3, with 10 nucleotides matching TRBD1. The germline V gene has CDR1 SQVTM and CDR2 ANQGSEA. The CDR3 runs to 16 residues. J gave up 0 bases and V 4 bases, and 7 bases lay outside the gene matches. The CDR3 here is CSVAGTGVLSTDTQYF. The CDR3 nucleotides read TGCAGCGTTGCCGGGACAGGGGTTCTTAGCACAGATACGCAGTATTTT.